The 6 T cell receptor beta chains below were found in one sample sequenced in a study of blood T cell repertoires in COVID-19 (dated by TCRdb to 2020 to 2022). Preparation of the library involved the immunoSEQ multiplex PCR assay. As stored in TCRdb, this immuneACCESS dataset retains in-frame rearrangements with V and J assigned. A fraction of the clones does not appear; measured against another copy, unresolved V genes explain less than half of the discrepancy, and the remainder lacks a known reason. Within this sample are 300,000 to 400,000 clones, with around 87% of them counted one time only. The ten largest clones represent roughly 0.99% of the sample. The sequencing input was PBMCs or T cells enriched from blood (not recorded which). The receptors originated from a young man who had recovered from COVID-19.

The rearrangement links TRBV28 to TRBJ1-3; D uncertain. V lost 3 bases to trimming and J lost 0 bases, with 3 bases between them. The germline V gene has CDR1 MDHEN and CDR2 SYDVKM. The CDR3 runs to 13 residues. The CDR3 protein is CASSFHSGNTIYF. CDR3 nucleotide sequence: TGTGCCAGCAGTTTCCACTCTGGAAACACCATATATTTT.

The genes are TRBV19 and TRBJ2-7; 8 nucleotides match TRBD1. CDR1 is LNHDA and CDR2 is SQIVND in the germline V gene (reference sequence). V lost 9 bases and J lost 3; bases outside the gene matches: 7. This CDR3 has 13 residues. Written as DNA, the CDR3 is TGTGCCAGCAGCGGACAGGGAAGCTACGAGCAGTACTTC. Amino acids: CASSGQGSYEQYF.

The chain is built from TRBV5-4 and TRBJ2-1, with 13 bases that match TRBD2. From germline, CDR1 is SGHNT and CDR2 YYREEE (reference sequence). This CDR3 region has 16 residues. V gave up 1 base and J gave up 5 bases; unmatched junction bases: 3. As DNA, the CDR3 is TGTGCCAGCAGCTTGTTACTAGCGGGAGGGCACAATGAGCAGTTCTTC. Protein product: CASSLLLAGGHNEQFF.

This chain joins TRBV24-1 and TRBJ2-3; 8 bases agree with TRBD1. V shed 3 bases and J 4 bases; nucleotides not matched to a gene: 11. The CDR3 extends over 17 amino acids. Germline V gene lookup returns CDR1 KGHDR and CDR2 SFDVKD. The CDR3 loop is CATSDASGTGHSDTQYF. As DNA, the CDR3 is TGTGCCACCAGTGATGCCTCCGGGACAGGCCATTCAGATACGCAGTATTTT.

This chain connects TRBV6-5 to TRBJ1-2; 8 bases map to TRBD1. J lost 5 bases, V lost 0 bases, and 5 bases had no gene match. CDR1 MNHEY and CDR2 SVGAGI come from the germline V gene. The length of the CDR3 is 15 residues. DNA of the CDR3: TGTGCCAGCAGTTACTCGGGACAGGCCTTTTATGGCTACACCTTC. It encodes CASSYSGQAFYGYTF.

The chain combines TRBV19 with TRBJ2-2; D is perhaps TRBD1 (5 bases). The CDR3 totals 15 residues. Trimming cost V 6 bases and J 4 bases, with 15 bases left between them. From germline, CDR1 is LNHDA and CDR2 SQIVND (reference sequence). The CDR3 region is CASSNSQRGTGELFF. The CDR3, as DNA: TGTGCCAGTAGCAACAGTCAAAGGGGCACCGGGGAGCTGTTTTTT.